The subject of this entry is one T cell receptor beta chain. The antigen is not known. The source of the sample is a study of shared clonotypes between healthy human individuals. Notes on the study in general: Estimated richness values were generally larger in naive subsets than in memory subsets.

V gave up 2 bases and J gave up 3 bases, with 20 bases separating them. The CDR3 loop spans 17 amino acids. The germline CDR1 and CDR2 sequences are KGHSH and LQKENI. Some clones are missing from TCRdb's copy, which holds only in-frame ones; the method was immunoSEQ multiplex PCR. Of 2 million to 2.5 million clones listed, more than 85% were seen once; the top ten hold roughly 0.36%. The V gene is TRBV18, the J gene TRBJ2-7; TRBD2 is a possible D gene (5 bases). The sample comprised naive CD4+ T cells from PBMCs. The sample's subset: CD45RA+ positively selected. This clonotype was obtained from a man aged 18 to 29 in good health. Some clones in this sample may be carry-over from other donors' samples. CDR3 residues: CASSPRYALGEVYEQYF. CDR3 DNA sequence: TGTGCCAGCTCACCAAGGTATGCGTTGGGAGAAGTCTACGAGCAGTACTTC.